These T cell receptor beta chains were read from a single sample in a study of blood T cell repertoires in COVID-19. Generated by immunoSEQ multiplex PCR, the TCRdb table keeps only in-frame clones and is missing some. This sample has around 280,000 clones, with 70% to 90% found just once. Sequencing was carried out using peripheral blood. Receptors were obtained from a woman in her 30s who had recovered from COVID-19. Each CDR3 is given with its conserved first and last residue. A D gene is named only where the DNA matches it firmly. Clone size is given for some rows only: seen once, a few or many times, or a class if the clone is expanded.

cdr3_length	v_call	d_call	clone_size	j_call	cdr3_nt	cdr3_aa
14	TRBV6-5	TRBD1	NA	TRBJ1-2	TGTGCCAGCAGTCCCCGACAGGGCAACTATGGCTACACCTTC	CASSPRQGNYGYTF
15	TRBV19	TRBD1	NA	TRBJ2-3	TGTGCCAGTAGTAACCGGGACAGGGGCACAGATACGCAGTATTTT	CASSNRDRGTDTQYF
17	TRBV7-6	TRBD2	NA	TRBJ2-2	TGTGCCAGCAGTAAAGTTTTGACTAGCGGGTACACCGGGGAGCTGTTTTTT	CASSKVLTSGYTGELFF
14	TRBV6-5	TRBD1	NA	TRBJ1-6	TGTGCCACTACCCAGGGCAGGGGGAATTCACCCCTCCACTTT	CATTQGRGNSPLHF
15	TRBV4-1	TRBD1	once	TRBJ1-2	TGCGCCAGCAGCCCGAGGGACAGGTTTGTCTCTGGCTACACCTTC	CASSPRDRFVSGYTF
16	TRBV4-1	NA	NA	TRBJ1-1	TGCGCCAGCAGCCCCCACGCGGAACGCGCGAACACTGAAGCTTTCTTT	CASSPHAERANTEAFF
14	TRBV2	NA	NA	TRBJ1-1	TGTGCCAGCAAAGACACATATATGAACACTGAAGCTTTCTTT	CASKDTYMNTEAFF
15	TRBV4-1	TRBD2	NA	TRBJ2-7	TGCGCCAGCAGCCAGGTAATTAGCGGGAGCCACGAGCAGTACTTC	CASSQVISGSHEQYF
15	TRBV28	NA	NA	TRBJ2-1	TGTGCCAGCAGTCTCACAGGGAGCTCCTACAATGAGCAGTTCTTC	CASSLTGSSYNEQFF
16	TRBV3-1/TRBV3-2	NA	NA	TRBJ1-4	TGTGCCAGCAGCCAGCGGGGAAATTCGTGGAATGAAAAACTGTTTTTT	CASSQRGNSWNEKLFF
16	TRBV7-2	TRBD2	once	TRBJ2-1	TGTGCCAGCAGCTTAGGACTAGCGGGAAGTTACGATGAGCAGTTCTTC	CASSLGLAGSYDEQFF
13	TRBV2	NA	NA	TRBJ1-2	TGTGCCAGCAGTGTGGGACAAAACTATGGCTACACCTTC	CASSVGQNYGYTF
13	TRBV24-1	TRBD1	NA	TRBJ2-3	TGTGCCACCGCCGGGACAGCCACCAATACGCAGTATTTT	CATAGTATNTQYF
16	TRBV24-1	TRBD1	NA	TRBJ2-5	TGTGCCACCCAAGCCGGGTTTGACAGGGCCCAAGAGACCCAGTACTTC	CATQAGFDRAQETQYF
14	TRBV9	TRBD2	NA	TRBJ2-5	TGTGCCAGCAGCGTAGAAGGACTAGCGGGATCTCAGTACTTC	CASSVEGLAGSQYF
11	TRBV24-1	NA	NA	TRBJ2-7	TGTGCCACCAGTGAGGGCCTCGAGCAGTACTTC	CATSEGLEQYF
15	TRBV28	TRBD1	few	TRBJ1-4	TGTGCCAGCAGTTTCCTGGCAGGGGGTGCTGAAAAACTGTTTTTT	CASSFLAGGAEKLFF
15	TRBV7-9	NA	few	TRBJ1-3	TGTGCCAGCACCGGAGACTTAGGCTCTGGAAACACCATATATTTT	CASTGDLGSGNTIYF
14	TRBV7-9	NA	NA	TRBJ1-2	TGTGCCAGCAGCTCCGTACCGGGACTGAATGGCTACACCTTC	CASSSVPGLNGYTF
15	TRBV11-3	NA	NA	TRBJ2-7	TGTGCCAGCAGCTTAGGGTCTCTTTCTACCTACGAGCAGTACTTC	CASSLGSLSTYEQYF
14	TRBV9	TRBD1	NA	TRBJ2-3	TGTGCCAGCAGCGTAGCCAGGGGGCGCGATACGCAGTATTTT	CASSVARGRDTQYF
14	TRBV7-3	NA	NA	TRBJ2-6	TGTGCCAGCGGTACAGGGTACGGGGCCAACGTCCTGACTTTC	CASGTGYGANVLTF
15	TRBV30	TRBD1	NA	TRBJ2-2	TGTGCCTGGCGCCGGACAGGCGGGAACACCGGGGAGCTGTTTTTT	CAWRRTGGNTGELFF
12	TRBV19	NA	NA	TRBJ2-2	TGTGCCAGTAACCCAGGGGCCGGGGAGCTGTTTTTT	CASNPGAGELFF
13	TRBV12-3/TRBV12-4	NA	NA	TRBJ1-3	TGTGCCAGCAGTTTTCCCAGTGGAAACACCATATATTTT	CASSFPSGNTIYF
13	TRBV12-3/TRBV12-4	NA	NA	TRBJ2-4	TGTGCCAGCAGTTTCACGCAGGTCGACATTCAGTACTTC	CASSFTQVDIQYF
15	TRBV9	NA	NA	TRBJ2-3	TGTGCCAGCAGCGTAGAGACGCCGGGGTCAGATACGCAGTATTTT	CASSVETPGSDTQYF
13	TRBV6-5	NA	NA	TRBJ2-7	TGTGCCAGCAGTTACCGGGGATCCTACGAGCAGTACTTC	CASSYRGSYEQYF
15	TRBV5-1	TRBD1	NA	TRBJ1-1	TGCGCCAGCAGCTTGGACGGACAGGGTCTCGATCGAGCTTTCTTT	CASSLDGQGLDRAFF
15	TRBV5-6	NA	NA	TRBJ1-4	TGTGCCAGCAGTCAGGCATCGACTCGGGGAGAAAAACTGTTTTTT	CASSQASTRGEKLFF
15	TRBV6-1	NA	once	TRBJ2-1	TGTGCCAGCAGTGACGGACTGATCAAAGGGAATGAGCAGTTCTTC	CASSDGLIKGNEQFF
15	TRBV7-2	TRBD2	NA	TRBJ2-3	TGTGCCAGCAGCTTAGGCGGGGGGGGCACAGATACGCAGTATTTT	CASSLGGGGTDTQYF
16	TRBV6-5	TRBD2	NA	TRBJ2-2	TGTGCCAGCAGTTTACGACTAGCCGGTTACGCCGGGGAGCTGTTTTTT	CASSLRLAGYAGELFF
13	TRBV19	NA	NA	TRBJ2-2	TGTGCCAGTAGTCTCGTCCGGACCGGGGAGCTGTTTTTT	CASSLVRTGELFF
14	TRBV28	TRBD2	NA	TRBJ2-7	TGTGCCAGCAGTCCGTTAGCGGGATTCTACGAGCAGTACTTC	CASSPLAGFYEQYF
14	TRBV11-2	TRBD2	NA	TRBJ2-1	TGTGCCAGCAGCCTAATAGCGGGAGTACATGAGCAGTTCTTC	CASSLIAGVHEQFF
13	TRBV12-3/TRBV12-4	NA	NA	TRBJ2-1	TGTGCCAGCAGTTTGGCTAGCGTCAATGAGCAGTTCTTC	CASSLASVNEQFF
12	TRBV5-6	NA	NA	TRBJ1-1	TGTGCCAGCAGCCAGACAGCCTATGAAGCTTTCTTT	CASSQTAYEAFF
13	TRBV9	NA	NA	TRBJ2-5	TGTGCCAGCAGCGTAGGACTCCAAGAGACCCAGTACTTC	CASSVGLQETQYF
15	TRBV6-5	NA	NA	TRBJ1-2	TGTGCCAGCAGTTCCAAAGGAAGGACACTCTATGGCTACACCTTC	CASSSKGRTLYGYTF
13	TRBV6-1	TRBD2	few	TRBJ2-3	TGTGCCAGCAGTGATAGCGGGAGGTATACGCAGTATTTT	CASSDSGRYTQYF
15	TRBV4-2	NA	NA	TRBJ2-1	TGTGCCAGCAGCCAAGATTGGCAGGCCCCTGATGAGCAGTTCTTC	CASSQDWQAPDEQFF
14	TRBV6-1	NA	NA	TRBJ1-1	TGTGCCAGCAGTGAAGTTTCAGGGTACACTGAAGCTTTCTTT	CASSEVSGYTEAFF
14	TRBV19	NA	NA	TRBJ1-4	TGTGCCAGTAGTACAGGGTGGTTTGGTGAAAAACTGTTTTTT	CASSTGWFGEKLFF
16	TRBV11-2	TRBD2	NA	TRBJ2-3	TGTGCCAGCAGCCGCTACGGGCTAGCGGCCACAGATACGCAGTATTTT	CASSRYGLAATDTQYF